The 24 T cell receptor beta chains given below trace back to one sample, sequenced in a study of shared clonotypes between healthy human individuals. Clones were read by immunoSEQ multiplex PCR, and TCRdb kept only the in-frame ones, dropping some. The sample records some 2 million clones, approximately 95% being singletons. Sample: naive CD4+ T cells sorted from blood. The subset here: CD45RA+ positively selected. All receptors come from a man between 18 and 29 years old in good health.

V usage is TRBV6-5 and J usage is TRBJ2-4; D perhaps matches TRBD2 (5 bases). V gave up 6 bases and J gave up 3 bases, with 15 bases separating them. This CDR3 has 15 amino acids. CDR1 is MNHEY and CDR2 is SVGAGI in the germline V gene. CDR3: CASSEGQAGKNIQYF. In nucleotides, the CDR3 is TGTGCCAGCAGCGAGGGCCAGGCTGGCAAAAACATTCAGTACTTC.

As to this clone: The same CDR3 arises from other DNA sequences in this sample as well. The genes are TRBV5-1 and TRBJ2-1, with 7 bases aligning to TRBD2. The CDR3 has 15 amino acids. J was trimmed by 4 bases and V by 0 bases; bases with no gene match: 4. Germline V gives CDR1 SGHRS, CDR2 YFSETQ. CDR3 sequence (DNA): TGCGCCAGCAGCTTGGAGGGCGGGAGATACAATGAGCAGTTCTTC. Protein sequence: CASSLEGGRYNEQFF.

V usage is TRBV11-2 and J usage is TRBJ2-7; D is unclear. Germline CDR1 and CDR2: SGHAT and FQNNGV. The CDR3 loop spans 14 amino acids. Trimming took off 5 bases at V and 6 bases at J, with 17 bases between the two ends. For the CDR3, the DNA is TGTGCCAGCAGCCCCGCCGTGGTGGCAGCCGAGCAGTACTTC. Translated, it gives CASSPAVVAAEQYF.

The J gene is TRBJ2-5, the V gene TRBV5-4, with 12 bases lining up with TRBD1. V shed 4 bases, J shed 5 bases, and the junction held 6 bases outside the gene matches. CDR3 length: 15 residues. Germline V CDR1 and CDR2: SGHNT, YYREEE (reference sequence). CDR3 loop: CASSRGQGAVETQYF. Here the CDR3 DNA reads TGTGCCAGCAGCCGGGGACAGGGGGCTGTGGAGACCCAGTACTTC.

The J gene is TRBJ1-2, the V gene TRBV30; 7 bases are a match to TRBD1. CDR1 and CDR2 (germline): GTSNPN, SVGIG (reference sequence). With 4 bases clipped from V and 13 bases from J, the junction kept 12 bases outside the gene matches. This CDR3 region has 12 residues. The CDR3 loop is CAWTPGGRGLTF. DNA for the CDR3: TGTGCCTGGACCCCAGGGGGTCGAGGGCTCACCTTC.

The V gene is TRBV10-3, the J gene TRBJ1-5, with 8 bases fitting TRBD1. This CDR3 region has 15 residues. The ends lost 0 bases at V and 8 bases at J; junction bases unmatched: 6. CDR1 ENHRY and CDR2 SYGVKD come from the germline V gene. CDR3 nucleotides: TGTGCCATCAGTGAGTCCGGGACAGGTACTAAGCCCCAGCATTTT. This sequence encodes CAISESGTGTKPQHF.

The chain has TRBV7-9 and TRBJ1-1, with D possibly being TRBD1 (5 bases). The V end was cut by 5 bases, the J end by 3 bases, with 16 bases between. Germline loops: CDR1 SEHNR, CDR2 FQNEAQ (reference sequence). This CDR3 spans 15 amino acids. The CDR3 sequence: CASSAGGFIDTEAFF. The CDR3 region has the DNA TGTGCCAGCAGCGCTGGGGGGTTTATAGACACTGAAGCTTTCTTT.

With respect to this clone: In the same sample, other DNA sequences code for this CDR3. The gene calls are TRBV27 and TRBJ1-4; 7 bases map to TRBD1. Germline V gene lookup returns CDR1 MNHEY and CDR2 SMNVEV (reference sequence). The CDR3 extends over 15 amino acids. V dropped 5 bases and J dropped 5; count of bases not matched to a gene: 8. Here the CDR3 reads CASSPRQGRNEKLFF. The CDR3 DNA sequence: TGTGCCAGCAGTCCCCGACAGGGTAGGAATGAAAAACTGTTTTTT.

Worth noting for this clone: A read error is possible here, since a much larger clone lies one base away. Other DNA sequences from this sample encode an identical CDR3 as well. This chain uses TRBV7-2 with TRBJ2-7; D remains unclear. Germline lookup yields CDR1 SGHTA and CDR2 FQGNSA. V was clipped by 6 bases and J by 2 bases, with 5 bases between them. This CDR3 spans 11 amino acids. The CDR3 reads CASSSAYEQYF. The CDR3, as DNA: TGTGCCAGCAGTTCCGCCTACGAGCAGTACTTC.

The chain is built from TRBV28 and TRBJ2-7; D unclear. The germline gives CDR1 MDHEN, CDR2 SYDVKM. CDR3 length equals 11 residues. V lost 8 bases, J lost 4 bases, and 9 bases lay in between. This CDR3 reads CASGEPYEQYF. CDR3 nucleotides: TGTGCCAGCGGAGAACCTTACGAGCAGTACTTC.

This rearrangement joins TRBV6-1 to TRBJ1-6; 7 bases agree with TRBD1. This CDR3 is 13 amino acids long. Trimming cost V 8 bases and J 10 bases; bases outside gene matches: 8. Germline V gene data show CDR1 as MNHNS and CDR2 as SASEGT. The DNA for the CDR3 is TGTGCCAGCGCGACAGGGTCTGTCTCACCCCTCCACTTT. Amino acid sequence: CASATGSVSPLHF.

The CDR3 DNA is TGTGCCAGCAGCTTATATGGTAGCGTGTACACTGAAGCTTTCTTT. Amino acids: CASSLYGSVYTEAFF. This sequence joins TRBV5-6 and TRBJ1-1; D remains unclear. Trimming took off 2 bases at V and 3 bases at J, with 14 bases between the two ends. Germline loops: CDR1 SGHDT, CDR2 YYEEEE. This CDR3 has 15 residues.

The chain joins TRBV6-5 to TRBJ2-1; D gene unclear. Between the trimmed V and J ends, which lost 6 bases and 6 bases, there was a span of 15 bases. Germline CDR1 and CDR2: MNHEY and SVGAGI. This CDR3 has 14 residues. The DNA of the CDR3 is TGTGCCAGCAGCCCCCCCCTTCCCCCCAATGAGCAGTTCTTC. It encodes CASSPPLPPNEQFF.

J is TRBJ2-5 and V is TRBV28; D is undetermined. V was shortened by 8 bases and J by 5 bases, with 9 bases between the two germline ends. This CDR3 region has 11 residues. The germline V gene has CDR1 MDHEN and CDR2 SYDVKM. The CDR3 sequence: CASVGWETQYF. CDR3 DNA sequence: TGTGCCAGCGTGGGGTGGGAGACCCAGTACTTC.

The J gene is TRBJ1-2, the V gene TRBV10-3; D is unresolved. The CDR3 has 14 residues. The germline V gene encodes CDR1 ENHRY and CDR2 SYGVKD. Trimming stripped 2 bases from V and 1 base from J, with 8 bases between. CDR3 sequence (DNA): TGTGCCATCAGTGAGAGGCAGGATAACTATGGCTACACCTTC. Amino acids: CAISERQDNYGYTF.

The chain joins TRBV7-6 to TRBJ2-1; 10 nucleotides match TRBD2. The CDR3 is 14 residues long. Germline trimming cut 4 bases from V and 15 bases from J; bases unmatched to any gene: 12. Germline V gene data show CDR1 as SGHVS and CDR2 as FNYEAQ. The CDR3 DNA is TGTGCCAGCAGCTCAGTAGGCCCGGGACTAGCGCCGTTCTTC. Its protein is CASSSVGPGLAPFF.

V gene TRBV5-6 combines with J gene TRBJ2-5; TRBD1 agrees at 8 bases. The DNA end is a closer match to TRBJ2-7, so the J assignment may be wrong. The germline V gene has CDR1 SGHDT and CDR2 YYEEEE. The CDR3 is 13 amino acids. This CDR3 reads CASSTGTGYEQYF. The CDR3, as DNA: TGTGCCAGCAGCACCGGGACAGGCTACGAGCAGTACTTC.

CDR3 amino acids: CAISSGDSNQPQHF. CDR3 in DNA: TGTGCCATCTCCTCAGGGGATAGCAATCAGCCCCAGCATTTT. This sequence joins TRBV10-3 and TRBJ1-5; tentatively, D is TRBD1 (6 bases). The CDR3 is 14 residues long. Germline V lookup: CDR1 ENHRY, CDR2 SYGVKD. V dropped 8 bases and J dropped 0 bases, with 11 bases sitting between them.

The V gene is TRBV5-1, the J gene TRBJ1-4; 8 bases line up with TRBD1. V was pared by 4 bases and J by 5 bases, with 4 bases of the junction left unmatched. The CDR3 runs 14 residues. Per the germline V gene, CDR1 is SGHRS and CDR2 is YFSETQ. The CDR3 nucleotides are TGCGCCAGCAGCCCGGACAGGGAGAATGAAAAACTGTTTTTT. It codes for CASSPDRENEKLFF.

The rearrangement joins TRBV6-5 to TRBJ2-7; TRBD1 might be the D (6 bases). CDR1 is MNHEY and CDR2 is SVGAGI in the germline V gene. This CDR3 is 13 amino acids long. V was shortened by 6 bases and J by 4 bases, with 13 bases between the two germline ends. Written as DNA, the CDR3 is TGTGCCAGCAGGACAGGAATTCAATACGAGCAGTACTTC. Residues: CASRTGIQYEQYF.

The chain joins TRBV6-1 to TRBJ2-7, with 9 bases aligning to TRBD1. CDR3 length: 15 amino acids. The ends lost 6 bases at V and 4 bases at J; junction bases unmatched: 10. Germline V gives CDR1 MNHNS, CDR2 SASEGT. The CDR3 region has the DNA TGTGCCAGCAGGGTAACAGGGGGCGCAGGATACGAGCAGTACTTC. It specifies CASRVTGGAGYEQYF.

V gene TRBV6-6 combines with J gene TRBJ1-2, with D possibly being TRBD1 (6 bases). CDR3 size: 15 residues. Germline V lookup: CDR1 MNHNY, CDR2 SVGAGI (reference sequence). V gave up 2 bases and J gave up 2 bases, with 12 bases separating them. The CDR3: CASSYQGGGNYGYTF. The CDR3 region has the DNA TGTGCCAGCAGTTACCAGGGAGGGGGGAACTATGGCTACACCTTC.

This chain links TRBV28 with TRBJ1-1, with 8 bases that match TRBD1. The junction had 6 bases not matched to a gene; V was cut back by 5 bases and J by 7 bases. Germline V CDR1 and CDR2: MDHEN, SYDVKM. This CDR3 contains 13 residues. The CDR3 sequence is CASSSRGLGEAFF. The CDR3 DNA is TGTGCCAGCAGTAGCAGGGGGCTCGGTGAAGCTTTCTTT. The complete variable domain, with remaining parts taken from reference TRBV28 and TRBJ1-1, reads DVKVTQSSRYLVKRTGEKVFLECVQDMDHENMFWYRQDPGLGLRLIYFSYDVKMKEKGDIPEGYSVSREKKERFSLILESASTNQTSMYLCASSSRGLGEAFFGQGTRLTVV.

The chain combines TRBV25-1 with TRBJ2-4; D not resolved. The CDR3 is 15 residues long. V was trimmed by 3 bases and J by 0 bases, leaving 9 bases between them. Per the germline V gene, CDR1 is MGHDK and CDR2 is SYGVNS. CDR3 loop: CASSEGQIAKNIQYF. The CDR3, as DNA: TGTGCCAGCAGTGAGGGCCAGATAGCCAAAAACATTCAGTACTTC.